This entry features one T cell receptor (beta chain) sequence. Its antigen is currently unknown. This record comes from a study of OX40 agonist ivuxolimab in advanced cancers. This CDR3 has 15 amino acids. Losses at the gene ends were 4 bases for V and 7 bases for J; bases not matched to a gene: 9. Per the germline V gene, CDR1 is SGHRS and CDR2 is YFSETQ. Study-wide results and caveats: Expanded clones belonging to CD8+ T cells outnumbered, on average, those of CD4+. Some nonresponders also had low normalized T-cell clonal expansion.

Assay: immunoSEQ multiplex PCR; the TCRdb copy retains only in-frame clones and omits some. Among about 14,000 clones listed, 60% to 85% were seen once. The material sequenced was CD4+ or CD8+ T cells sorted from blood, taken in a trial of the OX40 agonist ivuxolimab. The origin of this receptor is an adult with an advanced solid tumor such as melanoma, head and neck, liver or kidney cancer. V and J are TRBV5-1 and TRBJ2-1, with 9 bases that match TRBD1. CDR3 residues: CASSPIQGAGNEQFF. The DNA of the CDR3 is TGCGCCAGCAGCCCAATACAGGGGGCGGGTAATGAGCAGTTCTTC.